This TCR beta chain was sequenced during a study of cytomegalovirus exposure and HLA in healthy donors. Study-wide findings and caveats: As a later analysis revealed, the rate of TCR association differed by HLA locus, with DRB1 most and HLA-C fewest.

In its sample, this clone was seen once. Its cognate antigen is unknown. PCR primers comprised 60 Vbeta and 13 Jbeta primers. TCRdb's copy holds only in-frame clones and misses some; the assay was immunoSEQ multiplex PCR. The sample yields about 100,000 clones, over 70% seen once. The CDR3 is made up of 16 amino acids. In germline, CDR1 is SGHRS, CDR2 YFSETQ. V shed 4 bases and J 1 base; nucleotides not matched to a gene: 8. The chain joins TRBV5-1 to TRBJ2-4; 7 nucleotides match TRBD2. The sequenced sample consisted of PBMCs. The TCR sequence derives from a man aged 45-65 years in good health and CMV-seropositive. The DNA of the CDR3 is TGCGCCAGCAGCGCTTCCTGGGGGGGGGCCAAAAACATTCAGTACTTC. The encoded protein is CASSASWGGAKNIQYF.